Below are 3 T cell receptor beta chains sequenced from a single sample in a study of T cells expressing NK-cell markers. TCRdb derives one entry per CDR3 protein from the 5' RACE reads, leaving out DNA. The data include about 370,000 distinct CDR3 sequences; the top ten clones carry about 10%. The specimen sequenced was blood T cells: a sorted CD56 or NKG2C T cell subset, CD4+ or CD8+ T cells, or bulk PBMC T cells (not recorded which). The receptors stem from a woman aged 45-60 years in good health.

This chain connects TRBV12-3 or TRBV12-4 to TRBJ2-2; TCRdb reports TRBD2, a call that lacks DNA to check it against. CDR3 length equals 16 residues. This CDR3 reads CASSGLAGVGTGELFF.

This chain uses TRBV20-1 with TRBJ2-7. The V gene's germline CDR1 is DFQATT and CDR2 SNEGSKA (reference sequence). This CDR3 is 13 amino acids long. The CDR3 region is CSAKPQWAYEQYF.

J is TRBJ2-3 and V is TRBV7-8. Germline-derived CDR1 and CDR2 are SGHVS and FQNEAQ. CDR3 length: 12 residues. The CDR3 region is CASTYSFDTQYF.